This TCR beta chain stems from a study of blood T cell repertoires in COVID-19. CDR3 length equals 14 residues. Germline CDR1 LGHNA, CDR2 YSLEER. The V end was cut by 2 bases, the J end by 7 bases, with 14 bases between. The study assigned cohorts using participant-reported clinical history. The data were produced by immunoSEQ multiplex PCR, yet TCRdb's version contains in-frame clones alone and is incomplete. The sample has some 400,000 clones, more than 85% seen once. The V and J genes are TRBV4-3 and TRBJ1-2; no firm D call. The origin of this receptor is a woman aged 35 to 49 who had been exposed to COVID-19. Sample: PBMCs or T cells enriched from blood (not recorded which). CDR3 protein: CASSQSREIAGYTF. Here the CDR3 DNA reads TGCGCCAGCAGCCAATCCCGGGAGATAGCTGGCTACACCTTC.